Below are 27 T cell receptor beta chains sequenced from a single sample in a study of beta chain features in type 1 diabetes (dated by TCRdb to 2016 to 2018). Receptor libraries were prepared by the immunoSEQ multiplex PCR assay. The entire isolated RNA was reverse transcribed using the High Capacity cDNA Reverse Transcription Kit, and thus expressed TCRB transcripts were sequenced. As stored in TCRdb, this immuneACCESS dataset retains in-frame rearrangements with V and J assigned. A fraction of the clones does not appear; measured against another copy, unresolved V genes explain less than half of the discrepancy, and the remainder lacks a known reason. In this sample the table shows a few hundred thousand clones, 25% to 35% of which occur a single time. The top ten clonotypes cover under 4.5% of the sample. The specimen sequenced was central memory CD4+ T cells from blood. Every receptor here comes from a man aged 30 to 45 in good health.

The chain carries TRBV11-3 and TRBJ2-1; TRBD2 might be the D (6 bases). Germline V gene data show CDR1 as SGHNT and CDR2 as YENEEA. The CDR3 is 16 amino acids. V was clipped by 4 bases and J by 6 bases, with 19 bases between them. Here the CDR3 DNA reads TGTGCCAGCAGCTCCCGACTGGGCGGGGAAGGCAATGAGCAGTTCTTC. Translating it yields CASSSRLGGEGNEQFF.

In this sample, this clone turned up a few times. V is TRBV28 and J is TRBJ2-2; TRBD1 might be the D (6 bases). Germline V gene sequence: CDR1 MDHEN, CDR2 SYDVKM. CDR3 length: 15 amino acids. Trimming left V 6 bases short and J 3 bases short, with 14 bases between. In nucleotides, the CDR3 is TGTGCCAGCAGGACCTCACAGGGAGACACCGGGGAGCTGTTTTTT. Its translation is CASRTSQGDTGELFF.

The CDR3 bases are TGTGCCAGCAGCTCATACATTGGGGAAGGTGGCTACACCTTC. Its translation is CASSSYIGEGGYTF. The chain employs TRBV7-9 and TRBJ1-2; D gene ambiguous. Per germline, CDR1 SEHNR and CDR2 FQNEAQ (reference sequence). This CDR3 comprises 14 residues. Trimming stripped 4 bases from V and 7 bases from J, with 16 bases between.

This chain uses TRBV16 with TRBJ1-5; D might be TRBD1 (5 bases). CDR3 length: 14 residues. Germline V gives CDR1 KGHSY, CDR2 FQNENV. V shed 2 bases and J shed 2 bases, with 7 bases lying between them. CDR3 amino acids: CASSQQTGNQPQHF. The CDR3 DNA follows: TGTGCCAGCAGCCAACAGACAGGCAATCAGCCCCAGCATTTT.

The gene calls are TRBV30 and TRBJ2-7, with 8 bases aligning to TRBD1. In germline, CDR1 is GTSNPN, CDR2 SVGIG (reference sequence). Trimming at V came to 5 bases and at J to 1 base, leaving 7 bases not matched to a gene. This CDR3 has 14 residues. CDR3 in DNA: TGTGCCTGGGACCCGGGACAGGCGTCCTACGAGCAGTACTTC. It specifies CAWDPGQASYEQYF.

For this clone: Other nucleotide sequences in the sample specify the same CDR3. The genes are TRBV27 and TRBJ1-5, with D possibly being TRBD1 (6 bases). Trimming stripped 3 bases from V and 7 bases from J, with 13 bases between. In germline, CDR1 is MNHEY, CDR2 SMNVEV (reference sequence). CDR3 length: 14 residues. The DNA for the CDR3 is TGTGCCAGCAGTTTTCAACAGGGCGGACAGCCCCAGCATTTT. Translation: CASSFQQGGQPQHF.

The CDR3 sequence is CASSTTGDTGELFF. In DNA form, the CDR3 reads TGTGCCAGCAGCACCACAGGGGACACCGGGGAGCTGTTTTTT. The chain carries TRBV7-9 and TRBJ2-2; 7 bases line up with TRBD1. J lost 3 bases, V lost 5 bases, and 3 bases had no gene match. The CDR3 extends over 14 amino acids. Germline V gene data show CDR1 as SEHNR and CDR2 as FQNEAQ (reference sequence).

The rearrangement links TRBV11-2 to TRBJ2-5; D is unresolved. Trimming left V 5 bases short and J 1 base short, with 11 bases between. In germline, CDR1 is SGHAT, CDR2 FQNNGV. This CDR3 region has 14 residues. In nucleotides, the CDR3 is TGTGCCAGCAGCCCCCGACTGGTCCAAGAGACCCAGTACTTC. It translates to CASSPRLVQETQYF.

This chain joins TRBV5-4 and TRBJ1-2, with D unclear. CDR3 length: 14 amino acids. The V end was cut by 5 bases, the J end by 8 bases, with 19 bases between. CDR1 and CDR2 from the germline V gene are SGHNT and YYREEE (reference sequence). Written as DNA, the CDR3 is TGTGCCAGCAGACCAGGTGTGTTTGAGGAAGGCTACACCTTC. Translating gives CASRPGVFEEGYTF. Using reference TRBV5-4 and TRBJ1-2 for the parts outside the CDR3, the full variable domain is ETGVTQSPTHLIKTRGQQVTLRCSSQSGHNTVSWYQQALGQGPQFIFQYYREEENGRGNFPPRFSGLQFPNYSSELNVNALELDDSALYLCASRPGVFEEGYTFGSGTRLTVV.

There are a few counts of this clone. The chain is built from TRBV7-2 and TRBJ2-7; 7 nucleotides agree with TRBD1. This CDR3 region has 14 residues. The J segment lost 2 bases and the V segment lost 6 bases, leaving 7 bases of the junction unmatched. Germline V lookup: CDR1 SGHTA, CDR2 FQGNSA. This chain's CDR3 is CASRSEDRTYEQYF. The CDR3, as DNA: TGTGCCAGCAGGTCAGAGGACAGGACCTACGAGCAGTACTTC.

This chain uses TRBV27 with TRBJ2-7, with 13 bases lining up with TRBD2. CDR3 length: 15 residues. V gave up 4 bases and J gave up 5 bases; unmatched junction bases: 5. The germline V gene encodes CDR1 MNHEY and CDR2 SMNVEV (reference sequence). The chain's CDR3 is CASSSRTSGSHEQYF. In DNA, the CDR3 is TGTGCCAGCAGTTCTCGGACTAGCGGGAGTCACGAGCAGTACTTC.

This clone was seen more than once but under ten times. The chain couples TRBV25-1 to TRBJ2-7; 10 bases are shared with TRBD1. After removal of 2 bases from V and 4 bases from J, the junction contained 5 bases not matched to a gene. This CDR3 has 15 residues. Germline-derived CDR1 and CDR2 are MGHDK and SYGVNS. The CDR3 nucleotides are TGTGCCAGCAGTGAAAGTAGGACAGGGGGGTACGAGCAGTACTTC. Amino acids: CASSESRTGGYEQYF.

The genes are TRBV2 and TRBJ2-1, with 12 bases that match TRBD2. V shed 5 bases, J shed 5 bases, and the junction held 1 base outside the gene matches. The CDR3 is made up of 14 amino acids. Looked up from germline, CDR1 is SNHLY and CDR2 is FYNNEI. CDR3 bases: TGTGCCAGCAGTCGGACTAGCGGGAACAATGAGCAGTTCTTC. It specifies CASSRTSGNNEQFF.

This clone was seen more than once but under ten times. The V gene is TRBV21-1, the J gene TRBJ2-7. TRBV21-1 is given as a pseudogene. The CDR3 runs to 11 residues. The CDR3 DNA follows: TGTGCCAGCAGCATCCGACGCGAGCAGTACTTC. This sequence encodes CASSIRREQYF.

A few counts support this clone. This chain links TRBV30 with TRBJ1-1; unclear D gene. The CDR3 runs 12 residues. Germline V gene data show CDR1 as GTSNPN and CDR2 as SVGIG (reference sequence). The V gene lost 0 bases and the J gene lost 5 bases, with 7 bases spanning the gap. The CDR3 is CAWSVSETEAFF. CDR3 DNA: TGTGCCTGGAGTGTAAGTGAGACTGAAGCTTTCTTT.

This clone showed up just a few times. The rearrangement uses TRBV29-1 and TRBJ2-5; D possibly corresponds to TRBD1 (6 bases). Judging by the DNA end, TRBJ2-7 fits better; the J call may be wrong. Germline V gene data show CDR1 as SQVTM and CDR2 as ANQGSEA. The CDR3 is made up of 14 amino acids. The CDR3 sequence is CSVASRNRANEQYF. The CDR3 region has the DNA TGCAGCGTCGCTAGCCGTAACAGGGCTAACGAGCAGTACTTC.

The chain uses TRBV6-5 and TRBJ1-2; 7 bases are a match to TRBD1. The V gene's germline CDR1 is MNHEY and CDR2 SVGAGI. Trimming at V came to 6 bases and at J to 3 bases, leaving 7 bases not matched to a gene. This CDR3 spans 14 amino acids. CDR3 in amino acids: CASSRQGGDYGYTF. The CDR3 region has the DNA TGTGCCAGCAGCAGACAGGGAGGGGACTATGGCTACACCTTC.

V and J are TRBV10-3 and TRBJ2-5, with D unresolved. The CDR3 spans 13 residues. Trimming took 5 bases from V and 4 from J, leaving 11 bases between them. The germline V gene encodes CDR1 ENHRY and CDR2 SYGVKD. CDR3 DNA sequence: TGTGCCATCAGTTCAGCCCTTGGAGAGACCCAGTACTTC. This encodes CAISSALGETQYF.

This clone occurred a few times. This rearrangement joins TRBV4-2 to TRBJ2-6; no definite D call. The germline gives CDR1 LGHNA, CDR2 YNFKEQ. V lost 5 bases to trimming and J lost 1 base, with 18 bases between them. CDR3 length: 18 residues. CDR3 sequence reads: CASSLKTRIGSGANVLTF. CDR3 nucleotides: TGTGCCAGCAGCTTGAAGACCCGGATTGGGTCTGGGGCCAACGTCCTGACTTTC.

This clone appeared a few times. This chain links TRBV29-1 with TRBJ1-2; D ambiguous. Germline V gene sequence: CDR1 SQVTM, CDR2 ANQGSEA. This CDR3 has 12 residues. V was cut by 7 bases and J by 8 bases, with 17 bases left in between. Here the CDR3 reads CSARNAGGGYTF. Here the CDR3 DNA reads TGCAGCGCCCGTAACGCGGGAGGGGGCTACACCTTC.

This clone showed up just a few times. The genes are TRBV5-4 and TRBJ2-1; tentative D call: TRBD2 (6 bases). V was clipped by 5 bases and J by 9 bases, with 21 bases between them. The CDR3 totals 15 residues. Looked up from germline, CDR1 is SGHNT and CDR2 is YYREEE (reference sequence). CDR3 region: CASRAGGLSGFEQFF. CDR3 nucleotides: TGTGCCAGCAGGGCCGGGGGTCTTAGCGGATTTGAGCAGTTCTTC.

This clone was seen more than once but under ten times. In nucleotides, the CDR3 is TGTGCCAGCAGCTTAGGTAGTAGACTTAGTTACAATGAGCAGTTCTTC. Protein: CASSLGSRLSYNEQFF. The chain has TRBV7-2 and TRBJ2-1; D unresolved. V shed 1 base and J shed 4 bases, with 14 bases lying between them. The V gene's germline CDR1 is SGHTA and CDR2 FQGNSA. The CDR3 has 16 amino acids.

The J gene is TRBJ2-6, the V gene TRBV29-1, with D maybe TRBD1 (6 bases). The CDR3 runs to 19 residues. Germline CDR1 SQVTM, CDR2 ANQGSEA. V was trimmed by 5 bases and J by 3 bases, leaving 26 bases between them. The CDR3 loop reads CSVSSWSGGSMVGANVLTF. The CDR3 nucleotides are TGCAGCGTTTCCTCATGGTCTGGGGGCAGTATGGTTGGGGCCAACGTCCTGACTTTC.

Only one count was recorded for this clone. The rearrangement joins TRBV6-6 to TRBJ1-2, with D perhaps matching TRBD1 (6 bases). CDR1 is MNHNY and CDR2 is SVGAGI in the germline V gene (reference sequence). The CDR3 extends over 14 amino acids. The V gene lost 6 bases and the J gene lost 6 bases, with 17 bases spanning the gap. The DNA of the CDR3 is TGTGCCAGCAGCTTACAGGGTCGCAGCGATGGCTACACCTTC. This translates into CASSLQGRSDGYTF.

The chain joins TRBV5-1 to TRBJ2-5, with 11 bases lining up with TRBD1. Germline V gives CDR1 SGHRS, CDR2 YFSETQ. V shed 4 bases, J shed 4 bases, and the junction held 6 bases outside the gene matches. This CDR3 is 15 amino acids long. The CDR3 coding sequence is TGCGCCAGCAGCACCTGGACAGGGGGCCGAGAGACCCAGTACTTC. It translates to CASSTWTGGRETQYF.

This clone was seen a handful of times. The chain carries TRBV4-3 and TRBJ2-1; D possibly corresponds to TRBD1 (5 bases). The V end lost 0 bases, the J end lost 8 bases, and 11 bases lay between the germline ends. The CDR3 totals 14 residues. Germline V gene lookup returns CDR1 LGHNA and CDR2 YSLEER. CDR3 sequence reads: CASSQDVQGHEQFF. As DNA, the CDR3 is TGCGCCAGCAGCCAAGATGTCCAGGGCCATGAGCAGTTCTTC.

The chain has TRBV30 and TRBJ2-2, with D possibly called TRBD1 or TRBD2 (7 bases each). Between the trimmed V and J ends, which lost 3 bases and 4 bases, there was a span of 21 bases. From germline, CDR1 is GTSNPN and CDR2 SVGIG (reference sequence). The CDR3 extends over 17 amino acids. The CDR3 DNA follows: TGTGCCTGGAGGCCCGGGGGGACAGTCTCTGTCACCGGGGAGCTGTTTTTT. Translation gives CAWRPGGTVSVTGELFF.